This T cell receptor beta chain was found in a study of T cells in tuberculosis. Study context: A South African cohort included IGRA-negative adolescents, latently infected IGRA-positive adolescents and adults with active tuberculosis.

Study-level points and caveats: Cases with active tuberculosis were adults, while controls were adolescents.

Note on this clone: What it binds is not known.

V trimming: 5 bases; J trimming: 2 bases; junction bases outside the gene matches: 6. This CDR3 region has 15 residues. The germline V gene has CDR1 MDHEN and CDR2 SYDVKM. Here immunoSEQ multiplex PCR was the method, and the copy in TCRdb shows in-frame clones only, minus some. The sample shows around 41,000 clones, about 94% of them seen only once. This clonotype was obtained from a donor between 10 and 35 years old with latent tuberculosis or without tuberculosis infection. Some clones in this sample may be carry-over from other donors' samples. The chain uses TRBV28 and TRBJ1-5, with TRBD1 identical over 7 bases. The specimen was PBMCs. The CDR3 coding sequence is TGTGCCAGCAGTCGGACAGGAGTACGCAATCAGCCCCAGCATTTT. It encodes CASSRTGVRNQPQHF.